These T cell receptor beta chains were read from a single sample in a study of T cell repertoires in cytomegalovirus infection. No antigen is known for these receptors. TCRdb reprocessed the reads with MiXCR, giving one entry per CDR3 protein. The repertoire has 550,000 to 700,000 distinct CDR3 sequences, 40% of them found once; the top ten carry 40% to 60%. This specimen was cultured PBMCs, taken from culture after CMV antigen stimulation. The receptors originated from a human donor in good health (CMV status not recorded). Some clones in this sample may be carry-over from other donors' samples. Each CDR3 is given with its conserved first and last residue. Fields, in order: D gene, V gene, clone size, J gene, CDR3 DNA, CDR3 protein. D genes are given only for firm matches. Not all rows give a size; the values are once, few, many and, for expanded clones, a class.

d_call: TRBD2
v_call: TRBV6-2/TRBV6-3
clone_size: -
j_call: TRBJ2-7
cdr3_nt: TGTGCCAGCAGTCAGCGGGAACCTTCCTACGAGCAGTACTTC
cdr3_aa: CASSQREPSYEQYF

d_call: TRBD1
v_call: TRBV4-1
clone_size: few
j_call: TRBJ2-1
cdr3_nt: TGCGCCAGCAGCCAAGCTCCCTCGACAGGGCGGAATGAGCAGTTCTTC
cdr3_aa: CASSQAPSTGRNEQFF

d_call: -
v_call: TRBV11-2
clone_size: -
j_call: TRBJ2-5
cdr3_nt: TGTGCCAGCAGCTGGGACTTGGGGGAGACCCAGTACTTC
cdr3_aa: CASSWDLGETQYF

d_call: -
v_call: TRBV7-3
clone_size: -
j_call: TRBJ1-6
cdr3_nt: TGTGCCAGCAGCCCCTACGGGCAATCCTATTCACCCCTCCACTTT
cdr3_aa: CASSPYGQSYSPLHF

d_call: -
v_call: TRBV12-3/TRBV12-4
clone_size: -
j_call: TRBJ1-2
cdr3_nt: TGTGCCAGCAGTCTAACGACTAGGGGCTACACCTTC
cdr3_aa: CASSLTTRGYTF

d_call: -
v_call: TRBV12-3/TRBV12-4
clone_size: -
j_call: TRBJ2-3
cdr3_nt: TGTGCCACTCAGAGGGACGGAACTTACACAGATACGCAGTATTTT
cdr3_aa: CATQRDGTYTDTQYF

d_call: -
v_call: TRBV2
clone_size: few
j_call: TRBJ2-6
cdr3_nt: TGTGCCAGCAGTGAAGGGGCTGGGGCCAACGTCCTGACTTTC
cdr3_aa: CASSEGAGANVLTF

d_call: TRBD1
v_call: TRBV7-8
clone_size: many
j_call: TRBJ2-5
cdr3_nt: TGTGCCAGCAGCTTGCAACAGGGGGAGACCCAGTACTTC
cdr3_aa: CASSLQQGETQYF

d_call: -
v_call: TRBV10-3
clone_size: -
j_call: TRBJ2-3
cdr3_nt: TGTGCCATCAGTGAAGGCGCCTTCCCCACAGATACGCAGTATTTT
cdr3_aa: CAISEGAFPTDTQYF

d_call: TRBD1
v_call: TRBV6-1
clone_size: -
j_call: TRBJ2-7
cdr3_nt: TGTGCCAGCAGTGAAAGGGGACAGGGCTACGAGCAGTACTTC
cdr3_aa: CASSERGQGYEQYF

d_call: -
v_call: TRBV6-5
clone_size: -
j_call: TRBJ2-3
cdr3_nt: TGTGCCAGCAGTCGCAGGCTTTCGGGAACAGATACGCAGTATTTT
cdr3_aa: CASSRRLSGTDTQYF

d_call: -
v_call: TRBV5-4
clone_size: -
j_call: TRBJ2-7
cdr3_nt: TGTGCCAGCAGCTTCCCCGGAGGACTCACCTACGAGCAGTACTTC
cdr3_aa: CASSFPGGLTYEQYF

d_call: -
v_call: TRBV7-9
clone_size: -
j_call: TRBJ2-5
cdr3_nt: TGTGCCAGCACCTGGGGGCAGGGCAACGACGGCTTCCCCGAAGAGACCCAGTACTTC
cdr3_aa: CASTWGQGNDGFPEETQYF

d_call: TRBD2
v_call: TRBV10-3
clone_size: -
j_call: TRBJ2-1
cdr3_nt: TGTGCCATCAGTGGGGGACTAGCGGGGGGCCCGAATGAGCAGTTCTTC
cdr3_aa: CAISGGLAGGPNEQFF

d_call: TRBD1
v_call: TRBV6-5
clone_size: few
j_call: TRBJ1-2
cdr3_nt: TGTGCCAGCAGTGGACAGGGGACCTATGGCTACACCTTC
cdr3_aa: CASSGQGTYGYTF

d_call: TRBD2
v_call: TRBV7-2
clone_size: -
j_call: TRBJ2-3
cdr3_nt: TGTGCCAGCAGGGCCGGGACTAGCGTGGATACGCAGTATTTT
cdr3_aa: CASRAGTSVDTQYF

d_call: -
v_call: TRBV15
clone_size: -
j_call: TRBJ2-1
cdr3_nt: TGTGCCACCAGCAGAGATCGGAGGACCGGGACAGAGCAGTTCTTC
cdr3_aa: CATSRDRRTGTEQFF

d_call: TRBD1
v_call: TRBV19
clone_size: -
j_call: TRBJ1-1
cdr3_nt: TGTGCCAGTAGTACCTCTCCGGGACAGACTGAAGCTTTCTTT
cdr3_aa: CASSTSPGQTEAFF

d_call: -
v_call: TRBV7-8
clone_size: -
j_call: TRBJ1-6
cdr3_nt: TGTGCCAGCAGCCGCTTTGGAGGCTCCTATAATTCACCCCTCCACTTT
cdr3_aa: CASSRFGGSYNSPLHF

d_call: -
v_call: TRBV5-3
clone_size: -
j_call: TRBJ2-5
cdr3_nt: TGTGCCAGCAGCCAAGACCCGGCTCCGGGGGAGACCCAGTACTTC
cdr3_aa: CASSQDPAPGETQYF

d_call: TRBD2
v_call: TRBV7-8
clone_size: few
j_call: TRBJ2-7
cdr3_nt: TGTGCCAGCAGCTTACAGCGGGGGGGCTGGGAGCAGTACTTC
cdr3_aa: CASSLQRGGWEQYF

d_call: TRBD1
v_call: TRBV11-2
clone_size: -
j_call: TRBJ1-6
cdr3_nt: TGTGCCAGCAGGTCGACAGGGGGCTCACCCCTCCACTTT
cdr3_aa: CASRSTGGSPLHF

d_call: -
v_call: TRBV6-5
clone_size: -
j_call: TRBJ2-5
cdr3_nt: TGTGCCAGCAGTTACGTTCTGAAGGAGATCCAGTACTTC
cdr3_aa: CASSYVLKEIQYF

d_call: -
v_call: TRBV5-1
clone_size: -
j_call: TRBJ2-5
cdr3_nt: TGCGCCAGCAGCCTGGACAGCGTCGGGACCCAGTACTTC
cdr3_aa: CASSLDSVGTQYF

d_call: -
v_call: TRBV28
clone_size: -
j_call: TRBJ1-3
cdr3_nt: TGTGCCAGCGACAGGACCTCTGGAAACACCATATATTTT
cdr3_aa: CASDRTSGNTIYF

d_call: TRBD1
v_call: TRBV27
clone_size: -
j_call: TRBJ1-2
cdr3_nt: TGTGCCAGCAGGAAGACAGGGACTAACTATGGCTACACCTTC
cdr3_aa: CASRKTGTNYGYTF

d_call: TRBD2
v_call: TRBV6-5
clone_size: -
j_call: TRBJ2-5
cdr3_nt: TGTGCCAGCAGTCCCTCGACTAGCGGGGGGTATGAGACCCAGTACTTC
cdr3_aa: CASSPSTSGGYETQYF

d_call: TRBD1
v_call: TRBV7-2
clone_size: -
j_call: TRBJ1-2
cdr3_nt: TGTGCCAGCAGCTCGCGGACAGGGTCCAACTATGGCTACACCTTC
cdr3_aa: CASSSRTGSNYGYTF

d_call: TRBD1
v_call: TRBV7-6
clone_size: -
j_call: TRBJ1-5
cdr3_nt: TGTGCCAGCAGCCCCAGGGGGCGGGAGCACAATCAGCCCCAGCATTTT
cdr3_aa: CASSPRGREHNQPQHF

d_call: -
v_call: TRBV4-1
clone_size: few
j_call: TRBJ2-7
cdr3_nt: TGCGCCAGCAGCCAAGACAGGGGATACTCCGAGCAGTACTTC
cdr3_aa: CASSQDRGYSEQYF

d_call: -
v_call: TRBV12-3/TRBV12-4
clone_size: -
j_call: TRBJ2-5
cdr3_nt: TGTGCCAGCAGCCGCCTGACAGAGACCCAGTACTTC
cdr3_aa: CASSRLTETQYF

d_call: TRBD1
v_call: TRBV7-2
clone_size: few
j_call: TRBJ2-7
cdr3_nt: TGTGCCAGCAGCTTCGGGACAGGACCTCTCTACGAGCAGTACTTC
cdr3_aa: CASSFGTGPLYEQYF

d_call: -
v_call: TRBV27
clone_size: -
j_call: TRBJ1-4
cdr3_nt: TGTGCCAGCAGTTTTATCGGGGGTGAAAAACTGTTTTTT
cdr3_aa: CASSFIGGEKLFF

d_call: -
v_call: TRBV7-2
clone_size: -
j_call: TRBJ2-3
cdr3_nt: TGTGCCAGCAGCTCCTGGGACAACACAGATACGCAGTATTTT
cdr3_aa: CASSSWDNTDTQYF